This T cell receptor (beta chain) is from a study of blood T cell dynamics during melanoma immunotherapy. V was shortened by 6 bases and J by 1 base, with 6 bases between the two germline ends. CDR3 length: 12 residues. CDR1 MNHEY and CDR2 SVGAGI come from the germline V gene. Time point specified: pre-treatment baseline. Measured with immunoSEQ multiplex PCR; TCRdb has only the in-frame clones, and not every one. The data hold 15,000 to 20,000 clones, with 65% to 90% observed a single time. The TCR originated in a human donor with melanoma. The chain is built from TRBV6-5 and TRBJ1-1; D gene uncertain. Source: blood, taken from a patient treated with checkpoint blockade. The CDR3 is CASSRRNTEAFF. The CDR3 DNA is TGTGCCAGCAGCCGGAGGAACACTGAAGCTTTCTTT.